This T cell receptor (beta chain) came from a study of molecular identifiers for immune sequencing clone quantification. This clonotype was seen ten or more times. Both previously described methods and listed TCR primers were employed to make bulk TCR libraries. TCRdb reprocessed the PCR reads via MiXCR and lists one record per CDR3 protein. The sample includes approximately 500,000 distinct CDR3 sequences, about 21% of them seen just once. Trimming stripped 8 bases from V and 4 bases from J, with 14 bases between. The CDR3 covers 13 residues. Germline V gene data show CDR1 as MNHEY and CDR2 as SVGEGT.

The chain carries TRBV6-2 or TRBV6-3 and TRBJ1-1; no firm D call. Sequenced sample: naive CD8+ T cells from blood, with Jurkat cell RNA spiked in. Described subset: FACS-sorted CD8+CD4-CCR7+CD45RA+ naive T cells. The TCR sequence derives from a human donor in good health. Some libraries in this study had Jurkat cell RNA spiked in. The CDR3 sequence: CASEMYHLTEAFF. The CDR3 nucleotides read TGTGCCAGCGAGATGTATCATCTCACTGAAGCTTTCTTT.